These T cell receptor beta chains were read from a single sample in a study of blood T cell repertoires in COVID-19. Here immunoSEQ multiplex PCR was the method, and the copy in TCRdb shows in-frame clones only, minus some. The table lists roughly 120,000 clones, more than 80% of them singletons, with around 5.5% in the top ten. Material for sequencing was peripheral blood. All receptors come from a woman aged 60-70 years with COVID-19, enrolled during active disease. Both conserved end residues are part of each CDR3. Each record gives: D gene, V gene, J gene, clone size, CDR3 DNA, CDR3 protein. The D gene is left open where the match is weak. Rows may omit the clone size; those that give it use once, few, many or a size class.

.	TRBV4-3	TRBJ1-1	.	TGCGCCAGCAGCCAAGATAGAGGGCCGGGAGCTTTCTTT	CASSQDRGPGAFF
.	TRBV3-1/TRBV3-2	TRBJ2-6	.	TGTGCCAGCAGCCAATCCGTTGTCAGGGGCCCTGGGGCCAACGTCCTGACTTTC	CASSQSVVRGPGANVLTF
.	TRBV25-1	TRBJ1-4	once	TGTGCCAGCAGTGCGACGGCCGGGGAACTGTTTTTT	CASSATAGELFF
.	TRBV9	TRBJ1-2	.	TGTGCCAGCACTACAGCCCCGTCTAATAACTATGGCTACACCTTC	CASTTAPSNNYGYTF
.	TRBV11-2	TRBJ2-6	.	TGTGCCAGCAGCCCCCTCGTAGGGGAGGACCTCGGGGCCAACGTCCTGACTTTC	CASSPLVGEDLGANVLTF
TRBD2	TRBV13	TRBJ2-5	.	TGTGCCAGCAGCTCAACTAGCGGGGAGACCCAGTACTTC	CASSSTSGETQYF
TRBD2	TRBV3-1/TRBV3-2	TRBJ2-3	.	TGTGCCAGCAGCCCCTTCGGTAGCGGGGGCACAGATACGCAGTATTTT	CASSPFGSGGTDTQYF
TRBD1	TRBV5-4	TRBJ2-2	.	TGTGCCAGCAGCCGAGGCGGGACAGGGGGCCCCGGGGAGCTGTTTTTT	CASSRGGTGGPGELFF
.	TRBV27	TRBJ1-5	.	TGTGCCAGCAGTTCAGGACAGCGTAAGAATCAGCCCCAGCATTTT	CASSSGQRKNQPQHF
.	TRBV7-9	TRBJ1-2	.	TGTGCCAGCAGCCGCTTTTTCGGGGGGCGGGTTGGCTACACCTTC	CASSRFFGGRVGYTF
.	TRBV6-5	TRBJ2-5	.	TGTGCCAGCAGAACTCAAGAGACCCAGTACTTC	CASRTQETQYF
TRBD1	TRBV18	TRBJ1-2	.	TGTGCCAGCTCAGCACAGGGGAATACTAACTATGGCTACACCTTC	CASSAQGNTNYGYTF
TRBD1	TRBV6-5	TRBJ1-3	.	TGTGCCAGCAGCTTGACAGGGACTGGAAACACCATATATTTT	CASSLTGTGNTIYF
TRBD1	TRBV19	TRBJ1-5	.	TGTGCCAGTAGTATAGCGGGACAGGAAGGGGATCAGCCCCAGCATTTT	CASSIAGQEGDQPQHF
TRBD1	TRBV7-9	TRBJ1-4	.	TGTGCCAGCAGCCCGACAGGGGTAAGGGAAAAACTGTTTTTT	CASSPTGVREKLFF
.	TRBV7-9	TRBJ1-6	.	TGTGCCAGCAGCTTAGCGCCAGATAATTCACCCCTCCACTTT	CASSLAPDNSPLHF